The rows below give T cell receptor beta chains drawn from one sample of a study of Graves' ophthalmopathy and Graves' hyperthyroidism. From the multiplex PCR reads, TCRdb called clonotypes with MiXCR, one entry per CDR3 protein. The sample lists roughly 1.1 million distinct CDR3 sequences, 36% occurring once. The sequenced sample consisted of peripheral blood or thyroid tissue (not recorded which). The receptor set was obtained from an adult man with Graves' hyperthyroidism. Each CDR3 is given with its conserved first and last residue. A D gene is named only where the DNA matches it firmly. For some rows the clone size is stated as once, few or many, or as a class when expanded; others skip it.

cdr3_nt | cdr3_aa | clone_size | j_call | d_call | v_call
TGCGCCAGCACTCGACAGGGTGGACCGGGTGGCTACACCTTC | CASTRQGGPGGYTF | many | TRBJ1-2 | TRBD1 | TRBV10-2
TGCAGCGCCCAACATACAGGGAGAGGCTACACCTTC | CSAQHTGRGYTF | many | TRBJ1-2 | . | TRBV29-1
TGTGCCAGCAGCCGTCAAGCGGGAGTAAGGTACAATGAGCAGTTCTTC | CASSRQAGVRYNEQFF | . | TRBJ2-1 | TRBD2 | TRBV14
TGTGCCAGCAGTGACTCCCGAAGACAGCGGGAGTGTGGGACCCAGTACTTC | CASSDSRRQRECGTQYF | many | TRBJ2-5 | TRBD2 | TRBV6-4
TGTGCCAGCAGCCAAGGTCGGGGTCCGTCGCCCCTCCACTTT | CASSQGRGPSPLHF | . | TRBJ1-6 | . | TRBV7-9
TGCGCCAGCAGCCAAGGGGTGAAAGAGGGGATCGAGAACACCATATATTTT | CASSQGVKEGIENTIYF | . | TRBJ1-3 | . | TRBV4-3
TGTGCCAGCAGAGAAGGGACAGCGGGAAGCGGGGAGCTGTTTTTT | CASREGTAGSGELFF | . | TRBJ2-2 | . | TRBV7-9
TGTGCCAGCAGTTACGGTTCAGGGACCACTGAAGCTTTCTTT | CASSYGSGTTEAFF | few | TRBJ1-1 | . | TRBV6-5
TGTGCCGTCAGGGGGGGGATGAACACTGAAGCTTTCTTT | CAVRGGMNTEAFF | many | TRBJ1-1 | TRBD1 | TRBV10-3
TGCAGCGTCAACAGGGTGTTGAACACTGAAGCTTTCTTT | CSVNRVLNTEAFF | few | TRBJ1-1 | . | TRBV29-1